Sequencing of this T cell receptor beta chain was carried out in a study of human T cells and chemical hapten exposure. Study results and caveats: Positively correlated with patch test score were the counts of PT1 expanded TCRs.

In germline, CDR1 is MNHEY, CDR2 SMNVEV (reference sequence). V lost 3 bases to trimming and J lost 8 bases, with 10 bases between them. CDR3 length equals 13 residues. Specified time point: patch test 1, 2 weeks after DPC sensitization. As for treatment: therapeutic diphenylcyclopropenone sensitization with weekly scalp DPC. TCRdb recomputed calls from the RACE reads with MiXCR, one row per CDR3 protein. The sample shows about 380,000 distinct CDR3 sequences, about 4.4% of them seen only once. This clonotype was seen many times. Its antigen is still unknown. J is TRBJ1-4 and V is TRBV27; unclear D gene. The sequence was obtained from a woman aged 50 to 60 with alopecia areata. Some clones in this sample may be carry-over from other donors' samples. The sample consisted of whole blood, taken in connection with sensitization to the hapten diphenylcyclopropenone (DPC). The CDR3 region has the DNA TGTGCCAGCAGTTTCCGGGCGTGGGAAAAACTGTTTTTT. Translation: CASSFRAWEKLFF.